This entry features one T cell receptor (beta chain) sequence. Authors' methods: Amplification with reference gene primers provided the estimates of nucleated cell counts. Only in-frame clones appear in the TCRdb table, and some are missing; sequencing was by immunoSEQ multiplex PCR. The V and J calls and clone size come from that table; D and trimming were worked out from the DNA. The top ten clones hold 2.9% of a sample with hundreds of thousands of clones, roughly 90% of them seen once. Grouping used clinical history reported by participants in a survey and questionnaire. Participants classified as exposed had met a COVID-19 case within 2 weeks before study entry. This record comes from a study of blood T cell repertoires in COVID-19. Across the whole study: Researchers got acute and convalescent COVID-19 samples from the United States, Italy and Spain.

CDR1 and CDR2 (germline): LNHDA, SQIVND (reference sequence). This CDR3 has 13 amino acids. Trimming took 5 bases from V and 6 from J; bases not matched to a gene: 4. Sequencing input: PBMCs or T cells enriched from blood (not recorded which). The TCR comes from a woman between 50 and 59 years old who had been exposed to COVID-19. The chain employs TRBV19 and TRBJ2-7; TRBD1 agrees at 10 bases. The CDR3 region is CASSGDRGFEQYF. Written as DNA, the CDR3 is TGTGCCAGTAGTGGGGACAGGGGCTTCGAGCAGTACTTC.